The present entry profiles one T cell receptor beta chain with its context. The protocol was immunoSEQ multiplex PCR, while the TCRdb copy is restricted to in-frame clones and leaves out a portion. The sample shows about 370,000 clones, more than 70% of them seen only once. These data come from a study of blood T cell repertoires in COVID-19. The CDR3 is 17 residues long. Trimming removed 5 bases from V and 3 bases from J, with 19 bases in between. CDR1 and CDR2 from the germline V gene are SGHVS and FQNEAQ. The rearrangement links TRBV7-8 to TRBJ1-4; perhaps TRBD1 as D (6 bases). The receptor comes from a woman between 25 and 40 years old with COVID-19, enrolled during active disease. Sequencing input: peripheral blood. CDR3 protein: CASSHRRGGQANEKLFF. In DNA form, the CDR3 reads TGTGCCAGCAGCCACCGGCGGGGGGGGCAGGCTAATGAAAAACTGTTTTTT.